The present T cell receptor beta chain was sequenced within a study of tumor and adjacent non-tumor tissue in lung cancer. A modified ARM-PCR protocol with three rounds of nested PCR amplified TCRbeta. Each CDR3 protein is one row after TCRdb ran MiXCR on the multiplex PCR reads. The data show around 100,000 distinct CDR3 sequences, 50% to 70% seen once. From germline, CDR1 is MNHEY and CDR2 SVGAGI. The CDR3 contains 19 residues. J was trimmed by 4 bases and V by 0 bases; bases with no gene match: 14. Worth noting for this clonotype: Its antigen is not identified.

RNA was extracted from bulk tissue without any cell sorting. The normal lung tissue was taken more than 3 cm from the tumor edge. Chemotherapy-naive patients with new lung cancer underwent thoracic surgery in China, August–November 2014. Study conclusions and caveats: Compared with tumor, normal lung showed significantly lower TCR diversity. Tumor TCR diversity, when higher, was linked to shorter survival. Top 100 clones took a larger repertoire share in normal lung.

The TCR originated in a man under 40 with non-small cell lung cancer. The chain links TRBV6-5 to TRBJ2-5; TRBD2 matches 10 bases. Sequenced: distant non-tumor lung tissue. Here the CDR3 DNA reads TGTGCCAGCAGTTACTCGATCAGACCGGGACTAGCGAGAGTAGAGACCCAGTACTTC. Its translation: CASSYSIRPGLARVETQYF.